One and the same sample provided the 6 T cell receptor beta chains below, sequenced in a study of shared clonotypes between healthy human individuals. Profiled with immunoSEQ multiplex PCR; TCRdb holds only in-frame clones, not every one. The sample shows 2,500,000 or so clones, around nine tenths of them seen only once. Sequenced input: naive CD4+ T cells sorted from blood. The subset was: CD45RA+ positively selected. The receptors come from a man aged 18 to 29 in good health.

The CDR3 DNA is TGTGCCAGCAGCGTGCTGCAGGGCTACGACACCGGGGAGCTGTTTTTT. It specifies CASSVLQGYDTGELFF. The genes are TRBV9 and TRBJ2-2; D is possibly TRBD1 (5 bases). This CDR3 contains 16 residues. CDR1 and CDR2 (germline): SGDLS, YYNGEE. With 2 bases removed from V and 3 bases from J, the gap between germline ends came to 14 bases.

The gene calls are TRBV7-9 and TRBJ1-1; no reliable D call. V dropped 6 bases and J dropped 2 bases, with 10 bases sitting between them. This CDR3 is 13 amino acids long. The germline CDR1 and CDR2 sequences are SEHNR and FQNEAQ (reference sequence). The CDR3 loop is CASSLSKNTEAFF. CDR3 in DNA: TGTGCCAGCAGTTTGTCAAAAAACACTGAAGCTTTCTTT.

The chain uses TRBV5-6 and TRBJ1-3, with 11 positions matching TRBD1. The V segment lost 3 bases and the J segment 4 bases; nucleotides outside the gene matches: 6. The V gene's germline CDR1 is SGHDT and CDR2 YYEEEE. The CDR3 spans 16 residues. The CDR3 DNA reads TGTGCCAGCAGCTCCGGACAGGGGGCTAGAGGAAACACCATATATTTT. Translation: CASSSGQGARGNTIYF.

CDR3 DNA: TGCAGCGTTGAGGAGCGGGGGAGTTTCAATGAGCAGTTCTTC. It yields the protein CSVEERGSFNEQFF. The V call is TRBV29-1, the J call TRBJ2-1, with TRBD2 identical over 8 bases. The CDR3 is 14 amino acids. V lost 3 bases, J lost 6 bases, and 7 bases stayed unmatched. CDR1 SQVTM and CDR2 ANQGSEA come from the germline V gene.

V gene TRBV7-9 combines with J gene TRBJ2-1; a possible D gene is TRBD2 (6 bases). This CDR3 is built from 16 residues. CDR1 and CDR2 from the germline V gene are SEHNR and FQNEAQ (reference sequence). The V end lost 4 bases, the J end lost 9 bases, and 22 bases lay between the germline ends. The CDR3 nucleotides are TGTGCCAGCAGCTCCTTAGGATCGGGAGTAAGCGGTGAGCAGTTCTTC. It yields the protein CASSSLGSGVSGEQFF.

J is TRBJ2-3 and V is TRBV2; D ambiguous. V was cut by 8 bases and J by 13 bases, with 16 bases left in between. Germline-derived CDR1 and CDR2 are SNHLY and FYNNEI. CDR3 length equals 11 residues. CDR3 sequence: CASHALQTEYF. In nucleotides, the CDR3 is TGTGCCAGCCATGCCTTACAGACGGAGTATTTT.